This T cell receptor beta chain appears in the sequencing data of a study of CXCR3-negative and CXCR3-positive naive CD8 T cells. UMI labels and 5' RACE were used to prepare the TRB cDNA libraries. TCRdb re-analyzed the 5' RACE reads; it lists each CDR3 protein once, without DNA. This sample's clone table lists some 66,000 distinct CDR3 sequences. Germline V gene lookup returns CDR1 SGHTA and CDR2 FQGTGA. The CDR3 has 14 amino acids. The chain has TRBV7-3 and TRBJ2-1. The source material was naive CXCR3- CD8+ T cells from blood. As to subset: CD45RO-CCR7+CD27+CD95- naive CD8+ T cells lacking CXCR3 (TNR3-). The sequence derives from a human donor in good health. Some clones in this sample may be carry-over from other donors' samples. The CDR3 sequence is CASSEDSSYNEQFF.